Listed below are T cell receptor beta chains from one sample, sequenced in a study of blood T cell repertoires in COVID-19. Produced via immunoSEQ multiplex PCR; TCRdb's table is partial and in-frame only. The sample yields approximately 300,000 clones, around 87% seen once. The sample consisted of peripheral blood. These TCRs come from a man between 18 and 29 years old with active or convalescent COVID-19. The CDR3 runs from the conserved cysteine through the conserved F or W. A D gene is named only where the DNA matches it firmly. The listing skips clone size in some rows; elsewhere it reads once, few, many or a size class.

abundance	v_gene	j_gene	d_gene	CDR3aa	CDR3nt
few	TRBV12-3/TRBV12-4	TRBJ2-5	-	CASSWGPQETQYF	TGTGCCAGCAGTTGGGGGCCCCAAGAGACCCAGTACTTC
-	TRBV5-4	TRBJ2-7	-	CASSSGGAGGDIYEQYF	TGTGCCAGCAGCTCCGGGGGGGCAGGGGGAGATATCTACGAGCAGTACTTC
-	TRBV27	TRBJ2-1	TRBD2	CASSTSGRAFDEQFF	TGTGCCAGCAGCACCAGCGGGAGGGCCTTCGATGAGCAGTTCTTC
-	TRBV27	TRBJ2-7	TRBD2	CASMRTSGGVSYEQYF	TGTGCCAGCATGAGGACTAGCGGGGGGGTATCCTACGAGCAGTACTTC
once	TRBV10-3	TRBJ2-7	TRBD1	CAISDETGSYEQYF	TGTGCCATCAGTGATGAGACAGGGAGTTACGAGCAGTACTTC
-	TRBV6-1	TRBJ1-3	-	CASSDRRRRYF	TGTGCCAGCAGTGATCGTAGACGGAGATATTTT
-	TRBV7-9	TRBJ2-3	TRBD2	CAGGRDTQYF	TGTGCTGGCGGGAGAGATACGCAGTATTTT
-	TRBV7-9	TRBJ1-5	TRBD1	CASSQGQGSTRNQPQHF	TGTGCCAGCAGCCAGGGACAGGGCTCGACCCGCAATCAGCCCCAGCATTTT
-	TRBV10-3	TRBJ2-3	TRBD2	CAISGLAGVTDTQYF	TGTGCCATCAGTGGACTAGCGGGGGTGACAGATACGCAGTATTTT
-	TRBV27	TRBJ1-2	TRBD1	CASNEGPGQGFNGYTF	TGTGCCAGCAACGAAGGACCGGGACAGGGGTTCAATGGCTACACCTTC
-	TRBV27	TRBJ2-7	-	CASSSGYEQYF	TGTGCCAGCAGTTCGGGCTACGAGCAGTACTTC
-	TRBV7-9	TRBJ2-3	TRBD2	CASSQGGSGSKDTQYF	TGTGCCAGCAGCCAAGGTGGTAGCGGGAGTAAGGATACGCAGTATTTT
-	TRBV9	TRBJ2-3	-	CASSVEGLLGQLTDTQYF	TGTGCCAGCAGCGTAGAAGGTCTGCTTGGACAACTAACAGATACGCAGTATTTT
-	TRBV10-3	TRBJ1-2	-	CAISESAGGGYTF	TGTGCCATCAGTGAGTCGGCCGGGGGTGGCTACACCTTC
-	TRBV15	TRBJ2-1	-	CATSRDIGGVYNEQFF	TGTGCCACCAGCAGAGATATAGGCGGGGTGTACAATGAGCAGTTCTTC
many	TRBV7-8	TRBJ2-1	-	CASTYLDNEQFF	TGTGCCAGCACCTACCTAGACAATGAGCAGTTCTTC
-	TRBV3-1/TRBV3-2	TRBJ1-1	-	CASSQGYFSEAFF	TGTGCCAGCAGCCAAGGGTATTTTAGTGAAGCTTTCTTT
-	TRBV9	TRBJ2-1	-	CASSPPGLGSYNEQFF	TGTGCCAGCAGCCCACCGGGACTGGGCTCCTACAATGAGCAGTTCTTC
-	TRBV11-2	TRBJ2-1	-	CASSLVYGGRNGNEQFF	TGTGCCAGCAGCTTGGTTTACGGTGGGAGAAACGGCAATGAGCAGTTCTTC
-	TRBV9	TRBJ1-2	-	CASSPRVQSNYGYTF	TGTGCCAGCAGCCCTCGGGTCCAGTCTAACTATGGCTACACCTTC
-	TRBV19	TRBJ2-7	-	CASSLVADSYEQYF	TGTGCCAGTAGTTTGGTTGCGGACTCCTACGAGCAGTACTTC
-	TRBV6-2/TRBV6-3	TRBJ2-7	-	CASSYSGGVGHEQYF	TGTGCCAGCAGTTACAGCGGAGGGGTTGGCCACGAGCAGTACTTC
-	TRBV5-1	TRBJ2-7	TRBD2	CASSLPGLAGSYEQYF	TGCGCCAGCAGCTTACCCGGACTAGCGGGCTCCTACGAGCAGTACTTC
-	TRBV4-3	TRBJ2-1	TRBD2	CASSQTSGGYNEQFF	TGCGCCAGCAGCCAGACTAGCGGAGGATACAATGAGCAGTTCTTC
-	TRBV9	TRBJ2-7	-	CASSPRLEVYEQYF	TGTGCCAGCAGCCCTCGACTAGAAGTCTACGAGCAGTACTTC
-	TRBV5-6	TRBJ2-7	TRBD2	CASSLSGRKPYEQYF	TGTGCCAGCAGCCTTAGCGGGAGGAAGCCCTACGAGCAGTACTTC
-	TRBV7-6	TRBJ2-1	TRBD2	CASSPTSGGSTYNEQFF	TGTGCCAGCAGCCCTACTAGCGGGGGAAGTACTTACAATGAGCAGTTCTTC
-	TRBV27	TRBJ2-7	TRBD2	CASSSGLAGGYEQYF	TGTGCCAGCAGTTCCGGACTGGCGGGGGGCTACGAGCAGTACTTC
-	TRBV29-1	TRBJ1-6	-	CSVELADNSPLHF	TGCAGCGTTGAATTGGCTGATAATTCACCCCTCCACTTT
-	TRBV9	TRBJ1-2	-	CASSVESYGYTF	TGTGCCAGCAGCGTAGAATCTTATGGCTACACCTTC
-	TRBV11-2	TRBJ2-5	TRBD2	CASSLDASGGQETQYF	TGTGCCAGCAGCTTAGATGCTAGCGGAGGGCAAGAGACCCAGTACTTC
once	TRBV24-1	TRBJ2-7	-	CATSNRDNSYEQYF	TGTGCCACCAGTAACCGGGACAACTCCTACGAGCAGTACTTC
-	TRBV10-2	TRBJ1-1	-	CASSEIQGFTEAFF	TGCGCCAGCAGTGAAATCCAGGGGTTCACTGAAGCTTTCTTT
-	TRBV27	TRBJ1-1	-	CASSLSIGWSTEAFF	TGTGCCAGCAGTTTATCAATCGGGTGGTCCACTGAAGCTTTCTTT
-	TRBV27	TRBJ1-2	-	CASSLSVRSYGYTF	TGTGCCAGCAGTTTATCCGTCCGGTCCTATGGCTACACCTTC
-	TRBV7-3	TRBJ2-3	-	CASSLLGDSQYF	TGTGCCAGCAGCCTTCTTGGGGACTCTCAGTATTTT